This passage covers 3 T cell receptor beta chains from one sample sequenced in a study of blood T cell repertoires in COVID-19. The protocol was immunoSEQ multiplex PCR, while the TCRdb copy is restricted to in-frame clones and leaves out a portion. The sample shows 210,000 or so clones, roughly 84% of them seen only once. Sequencing input: peripheral blood. These receptors came from a human donor in a cohort sampled during active COVID-19.

This clone appeared once. J is TRBJ2-7 and V is TRBV5-1; 11 bases agree with TRBD2. Germline values: CDR1 SGHRS, CDR2 YFSETQ. J gave up 1 base and V 7 bases, and 4 bases lay outside the gene matches. The length of the CDR3 is 14 residues. This chain's CDR3 is CASSLAGVSYEQYF. The CDR3, as DNA: TGCGCCAGCTCACTAGCGGGAGTGTCCTACGAGCAGTACTTC.

The chain uses TRBV24-1 and TRBJ2-7; possible D gene TRBD1, 6 bases. V was shortened by 8 bases and J by 5 bases, with 15 bases between the two germline ends. The germline gives CDR1 KGHDR, CDR2 SFDVKD. This CDR3 has 13 residues. CDR3 protein: CATNNRAANEQYV. The CDR3 DNA reads TGTGCCACCAACAACAGGGCTGCGAACGAGCAGTACGTC.

This chain links TRBV3-1 (or the pseudogene TRBV3-2) with TRBJ2-2; 7 bases align to TRBD2. The CDR3 loop spans 15 amino acids. Germline V gives CDR1 LGHDT, CDR2 YNNKEL (reference sequence). The ends lost 4 bases at V and 6 bases at J; junction bases unmatched: 8. CDR3 amino acids: CASSRLRGVPGELFF. In DNA form, the CDR3 reads TGTGCCAGCAGCCGACTTCGGGGGGTGCCCGGGGAGCTGTTTTTT.